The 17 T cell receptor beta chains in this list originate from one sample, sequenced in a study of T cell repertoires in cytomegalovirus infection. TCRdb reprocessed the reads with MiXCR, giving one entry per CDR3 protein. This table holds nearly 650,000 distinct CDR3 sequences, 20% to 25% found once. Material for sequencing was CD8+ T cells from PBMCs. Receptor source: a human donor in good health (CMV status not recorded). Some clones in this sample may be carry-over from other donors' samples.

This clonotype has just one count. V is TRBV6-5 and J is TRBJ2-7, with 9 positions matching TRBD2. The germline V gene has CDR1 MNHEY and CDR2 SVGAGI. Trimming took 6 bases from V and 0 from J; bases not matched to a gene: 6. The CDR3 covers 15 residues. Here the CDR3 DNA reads TGTGCCAGCAGCGGGACTAGCCTTAGCTCCTACGAGCAGTACTTC. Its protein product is CASSGTSLSSYEQYF.

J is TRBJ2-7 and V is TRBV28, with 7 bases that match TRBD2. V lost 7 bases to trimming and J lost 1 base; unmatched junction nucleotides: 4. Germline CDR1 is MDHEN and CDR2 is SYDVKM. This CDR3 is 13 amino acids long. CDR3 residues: CASTTGGSYEQYV. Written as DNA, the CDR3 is TGTGCCAGCACGACGGGGGGTTCCTACGAGCAGTACGTC.

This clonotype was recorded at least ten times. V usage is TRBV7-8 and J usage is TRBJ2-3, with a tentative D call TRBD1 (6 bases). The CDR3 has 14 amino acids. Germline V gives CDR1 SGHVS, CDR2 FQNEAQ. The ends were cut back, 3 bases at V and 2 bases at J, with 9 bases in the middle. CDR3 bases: TGTGCCAGCAGCTTTGGGACAACCACAGATACGCAGTATTTT. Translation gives CASSFGTTTDTQYF.

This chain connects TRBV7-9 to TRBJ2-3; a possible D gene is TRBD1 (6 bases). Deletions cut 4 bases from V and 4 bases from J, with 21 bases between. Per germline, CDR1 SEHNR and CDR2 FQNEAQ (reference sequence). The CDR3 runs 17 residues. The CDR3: CASSSWGRLLDADTQYF. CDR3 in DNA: TGTGCCAGCAGCTCATGGGGGCGTCTATTAGATGCAGATACGCAGTATTTT.

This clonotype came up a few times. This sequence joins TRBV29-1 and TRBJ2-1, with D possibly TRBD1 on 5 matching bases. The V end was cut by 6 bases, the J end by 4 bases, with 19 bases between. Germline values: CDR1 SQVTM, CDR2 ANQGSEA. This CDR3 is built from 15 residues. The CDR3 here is CSVMKGVWAYNEQFF. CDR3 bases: TGCAGCGTGATGAAAGGGGTTTGGGCGTACAATGAGCAGTTCTTC.

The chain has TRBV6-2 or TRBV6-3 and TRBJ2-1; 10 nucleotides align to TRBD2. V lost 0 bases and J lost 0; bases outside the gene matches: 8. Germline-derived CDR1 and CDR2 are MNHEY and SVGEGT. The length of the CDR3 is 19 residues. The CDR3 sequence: CASSYSKLAGTSSYNEQFF. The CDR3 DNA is TGTGCCAGCAGTTACTCTAAACTAGCGGGGACGAGCTCCTACAATGAGCAGTTCTTC.

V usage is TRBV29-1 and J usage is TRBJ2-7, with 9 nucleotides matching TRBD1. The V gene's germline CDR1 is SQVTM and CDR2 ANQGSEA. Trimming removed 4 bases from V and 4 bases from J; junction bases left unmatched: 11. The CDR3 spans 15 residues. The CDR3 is CSVASGQGTSYEQYF. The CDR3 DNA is TGCAGCGTTGCCTCCGGACAGGGGACTTCTTACGAGCAGTACTTC.

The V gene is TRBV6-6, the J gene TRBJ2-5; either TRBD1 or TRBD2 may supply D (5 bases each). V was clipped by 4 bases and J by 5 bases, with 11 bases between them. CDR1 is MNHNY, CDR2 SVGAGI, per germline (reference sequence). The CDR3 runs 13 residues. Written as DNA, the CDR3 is TGTGCCAGCAGTTGGGGGTTTTGGGAGACCCAGTACTTC. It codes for CASSWGFWETQYF.

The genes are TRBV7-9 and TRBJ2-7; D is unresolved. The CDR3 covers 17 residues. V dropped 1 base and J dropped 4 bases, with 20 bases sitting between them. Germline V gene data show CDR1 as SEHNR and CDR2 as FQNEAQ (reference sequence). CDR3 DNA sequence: TGTGCCAGCAGCTTAGGGAGCGTCTCGCTTGTCCTATACGAGCAGTACTTC. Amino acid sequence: CASSLGSVSLVLYEQYF.

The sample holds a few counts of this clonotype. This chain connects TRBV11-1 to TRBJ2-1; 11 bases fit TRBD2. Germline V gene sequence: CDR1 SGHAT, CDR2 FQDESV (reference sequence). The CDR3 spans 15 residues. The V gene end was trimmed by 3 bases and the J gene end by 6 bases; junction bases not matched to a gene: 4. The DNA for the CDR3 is TGTGCCAGCAGCTTTAGCGGGGGGGCCAGCAATGAGCAGTTCTTC. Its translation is CASSFSGGASNEQFF.

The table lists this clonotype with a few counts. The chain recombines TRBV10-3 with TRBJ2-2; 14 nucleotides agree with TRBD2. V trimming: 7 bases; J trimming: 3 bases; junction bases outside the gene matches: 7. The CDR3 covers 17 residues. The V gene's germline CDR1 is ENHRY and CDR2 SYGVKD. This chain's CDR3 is CAITGTSGGPDTGELFF. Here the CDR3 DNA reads TGTGCCATCACCGGGACTAGCGGGGGCCCGGACACCGGGGAGCTGTTTTTT.

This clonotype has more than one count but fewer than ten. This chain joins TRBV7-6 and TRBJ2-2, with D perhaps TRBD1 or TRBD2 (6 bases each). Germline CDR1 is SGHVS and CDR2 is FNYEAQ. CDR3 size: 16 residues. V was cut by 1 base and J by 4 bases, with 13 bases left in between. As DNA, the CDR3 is TGTGCCAGCAGCTTAGTCCGGGGGCTCGGCACCGGGGAGCTGTTTTTT. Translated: CASSLVRGLGTGELFF.

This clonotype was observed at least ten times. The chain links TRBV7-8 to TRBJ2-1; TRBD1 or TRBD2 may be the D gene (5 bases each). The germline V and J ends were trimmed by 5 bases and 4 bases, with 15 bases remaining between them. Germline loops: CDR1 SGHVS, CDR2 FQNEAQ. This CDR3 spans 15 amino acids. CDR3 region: CASSPRDVPYNEQFF. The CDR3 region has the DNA TGTGCCAGCAGCCCCCGGGACGTCCCTTACAATGAGCAGTTCTTC.

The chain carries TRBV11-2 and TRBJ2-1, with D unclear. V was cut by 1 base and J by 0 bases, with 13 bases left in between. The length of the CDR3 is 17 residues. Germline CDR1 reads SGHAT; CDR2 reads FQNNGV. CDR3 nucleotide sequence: TGTGCCAGCAGCTTAGTTAGATTTGGGTTCTCCTACAATGAGCAGTTCTTC. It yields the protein CASSLVRFGFSYNEQFF.

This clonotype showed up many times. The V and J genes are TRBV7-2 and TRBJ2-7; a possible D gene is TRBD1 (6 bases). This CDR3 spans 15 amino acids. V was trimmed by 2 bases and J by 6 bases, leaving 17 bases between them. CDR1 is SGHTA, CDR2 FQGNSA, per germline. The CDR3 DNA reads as TGTGCCAGCAGCTTAACCCCCAGGCAGGGGAGCGAGCAGTACTTC. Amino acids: CASSLTPRQGSEQYF.

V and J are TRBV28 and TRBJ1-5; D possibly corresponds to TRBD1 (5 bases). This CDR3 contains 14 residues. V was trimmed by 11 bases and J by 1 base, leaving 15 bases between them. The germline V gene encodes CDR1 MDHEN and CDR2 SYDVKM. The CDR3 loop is CAGGDLGSNQPQHF. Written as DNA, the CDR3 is TGTGCCGGGGGAGACCTCGGGAGCAATCAGCCCCAGCATTTT.

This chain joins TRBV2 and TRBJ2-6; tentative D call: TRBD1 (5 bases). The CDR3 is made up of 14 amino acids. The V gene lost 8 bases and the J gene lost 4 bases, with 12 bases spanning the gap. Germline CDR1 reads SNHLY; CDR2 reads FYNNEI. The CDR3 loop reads CASLYGAGANVLTF. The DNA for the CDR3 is TGTGCCAGCCTCTATGGGGCCGGGGCCAACGTCCTGACTTTC. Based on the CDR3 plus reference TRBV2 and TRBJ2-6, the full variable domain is EPEVTQTPSHQVTQMGQEVILRCVPISNHLYFYWYRQILGQKVEFLVSFYNNEISEKSEIFDDQFSVERPDGSNFTLKIRSTKLEDSAMYFCASLYGAGANVLTFGAGSRLTVL.